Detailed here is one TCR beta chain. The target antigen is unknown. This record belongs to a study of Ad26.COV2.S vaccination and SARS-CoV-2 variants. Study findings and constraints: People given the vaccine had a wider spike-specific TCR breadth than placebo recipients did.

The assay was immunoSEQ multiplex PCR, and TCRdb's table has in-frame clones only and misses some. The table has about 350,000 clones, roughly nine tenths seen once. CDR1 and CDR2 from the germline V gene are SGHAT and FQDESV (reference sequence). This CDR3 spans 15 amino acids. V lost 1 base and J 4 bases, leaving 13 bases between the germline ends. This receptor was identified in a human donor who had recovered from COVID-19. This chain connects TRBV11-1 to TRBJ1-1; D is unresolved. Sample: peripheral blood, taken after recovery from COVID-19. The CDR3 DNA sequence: TGTGCCAGCAGCTTAGAGATCGGGGAGGCCACTGAAGCTTTCTTT. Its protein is CASSLEIGEATEAFF.